Sequencing of this T cell receptor beta chain was carried out in a study of blood T cell repertoires in COVID-19. In the study overall: There were acute and convalescent COVID-19 samples, and they came from the United States, Italy and Spain.

The study drew participants aged about 18 to 89 years from 20 to 30 US areas. Membership in each cohort depended on participant-reported clinical history. Original data processing: From reference gene primer amplification, estimates of nucleated cell counts were derived. Some clones are missing from TCRdb's copy, which holds only in-frame ones; the method was immunoSEQ multiplex PCR. V and J calls and clone size are copied from that table; D and trimming were computed from the DNA. This table has approximately 200,000 clones, approximately 90% appearing once. The sequence derives from a woman aged 18-35 years in a cohort exposed to, infected with or recovered from COVID-19 (not recorded which). The source material was PBMCs or T cells enriched from blood (not recorded which).

The CDR3 region has the DNA TGTGCCAGCAGTTTGCAGGGGACCAAAAACATTCAGTACTTC. Protein: CASSLQGTKNIQYF. The V and J genes are TRBV28 and TRBJ2-4, with D perhaps TRBD1 (6 bases). From germline, CDR1 is MDHEN and CDR2 SYDVKM. The CDR3 consists of 14 residues. Between the trimmed V and J ends, which lost 3 bases and 2 bases, there was a span of 8 bases.